The 16 T cell receptor beta chains below come from one sample, sequenced in a study of T cells after yellow fever vaccination. TCRdb re-analysed the 5' RACE reads in MiXCR, keeping a single row per CDR3 protein. The top ten clones hold approximately 37% of a sample with about 58,000 distinct CDR3 sequences, 7.1% of them seen once. The specimen was CD8+ T cells sorted from PBMCs, collected on the day of the first yellow fever vaccination. The receptors were gathered from a man in his late teens or twenties who received the YFV17D yellow fever vaccine.

This clonotype appeared many times. This chain joins TRBV7-3 and TRBJ2-3; D gene unclear. CDR3 length: 15 residues. CDR1 is SGHTA and CDR2 is FQGTGA in the germline V gene. Trimming removed 0 bases at V and 0 bases at J, with 7 bases between. The CDR3 DNA reads TGTGCCAGCAGCTTAACGGTTCTGAGCACAGATACGCAGTATTTT. This codes for CASSLTVLSTDTQYF.

The gene calls are TRBV5-4 and TRBJ2-7; weak D call: TRBD2 (5 bases). Germline V lookup: CDR1 SGHNT, CDR2 YYREEE (reference sequence). This CDR3 comprises 13 residues. Trimming shortened V by 2 bases and J by 6 bases, and 12 bases separated the two germline ends. The CDR3 protein is CASSFGSSREQYF. CDR3 sequence (DNA): TGTGCCAGCAGCTTTGGGAGTAGCCGCGAGCAGTACTTC.

This clonotype was seen many times. DNA of the CDR3: TGCGCCAGCAGCCAAGAACGGGGGGTCATCCAAGAGACCCAGTACTTC. Translating gives CASSQERGVIQETQYF. The chain has TRBV4-1 and TRBJ2-5, with TRBD2 matching 7 bases. CDR3 length equals 16 residues. The junction had 5 bases not matched to a gene; V was cut back by 0 bases and J by 1 base. Germline V gives CDR1 MGHRA, CDR2 YSYEKL.

This clonotype came up many times. This chain connects TRBV7-2 to TRBJ2-5; no firm D call. The CDR3 has 17 amino acids. V was clipped by 1 base and J by 3 bases, with 18 bases between them. Germline V gene data show CDR1 as SGHTA and CDR2 as FQGNSA. The CDR3 nucleotides read TGTGCCAGCAGCTTAGGGGCCCGGTGGTTCCGCAAAGAGACCCAGTACTTC. This sequence encodes CASSLGARWFRKETQYF.

This clonotype has only a few counts. This chain uses TRBV29-1 with TRBJ1-2, with 12 nucleotides matching TRBD1. The CDR3 contains 13 residues. Unmatched junction bases numbered 7, after V lost 6 bases and J lost 8 bases. Per germline, CDR1 SQVTM and CDR2 ANQGSEA. CDR3 protein: CSVRWDRGRGYTF. The CDR3 coding sequence is TGCAGCGTCCGTTGGGACAGGGGGCGCGGCTACACCTTC.

This clonotype is categorized as medium-sized. The chain uses TRBV18 and TRBJ2-7; D unresolved. The germline V gene encodes CDR1 KGHSH and CDR2 LQKENI. Trimming pared 5 bases from V and 3 bases from J, leaving 8 bases between. The length of the CDR3 is 12 residues. The CDR3 region has the DNA TGTGCCAGCTCAACCTCAGGCTACGAGCAGTACTTC. Translating gives CASSTSGYEQYF. The full variable domain, in which reference TRBV18 and TRBJ2-7 provide the parts outside the CDR3, is NAGVMQNPRHLVRRRGQEARLRCSPMKGHSHVYWYRQLPEEGLKFMVYLQKENIIDESGMPKERFSAEFPKEGPSILRIQQVVRGDSAAYFCASSTSGYEQYFGPGTRLTVT.

This clonotype was seen at least ten times. V and J are TRBV12-3 or TRBV12-4 and TRBJ2-1, with 9 bases fitting TRBD1. This CDR3 contains 16 residues. With 6 bases clipped from V and 2 bases from J, the junction kept 8 bases outside the gene matches. The CDR3 DNA is TGTGCCAGCAGCCAACTCGGGACAGGGCCCTACAATGAGCAGTTCTTC. Translated: CASSQLGTGPYNEQFF.

Many counts were recorded for this clonotype. The chain links TRBV6-4 to TRBJ2-2; D gene uncertain. The V end was cut by 2 bases, the J end by 3 bases, with 4 bases between. Germline V gives CDR1 MRHNA, CDR2 SNTAGT. This CDR3 comprises 13 residues. The CDR3: CASSDGDTGELFF. In DNA form, the CDR3 reads TGTGCCAGCAGTGACGGGGACACCGGGGAGCTGTTTTTT.

This clonotype has at least ten counts. The gene calls are TRBV7-6 and TRBJ2-1; D gene unclear. This CDR3 contains 14 residues. V was pared by 1 base and J by 7 bases, with 11 bases between. Germline V gives CDR1 SGHVS, CDR2 FNYEAQ. The CDR3: CASSLEAYGNEQFF. As DNA, the CDR3 is TGTGCCAGCAGCTTAGAAGCGTATGGTAATGAGCAGTTCTTC.

This chain connects TRBV29-1 to TRBJ2-1, with 8 bases aligning to TRBD2. The length of the CDR3 is 13 residues. The J segment lost 9 bases and the V segment lost 6 bases, leaving 10 bases of the junction unmatched. Germline lookup yields CDR1 SQVTM and CDR2 ANQGSEA. In DNA, the CDR3 is TGCAGCGTCGGGGGGGGGGTACACGTTGAGCAGTTCTTC. Its protein is CSVGGGVHVEQFF.

The gene calls are TRBV4-1 and TRBJ1-2; D not certain. CDR1 and CDR2 from the germline V gene are MGHRA and YSYEKL. Trimming stripped 2 bases from V and 8 bases from J, with 21 bases between. CDR3 size: 16 residues. CDR3 coding DNA: TGCGCCAGCAGCCAAAACCCCTTGGAGGTAGGGCGAGGCTACACCTTC. Translated, it gives CASSQNPLEVGRGYTF.

This chain connects TRBV12-3 or TRBV12-4 to TRBJ1-6; the D is unclear. This CDR3 has 13 residues. V lost 6 bases, J lost 10 bases, and 13 bases lay in between. CDR3 amino acids: CASSPSAKSPLHF. In DNA, the CDR3 is TGTGCCAGCAGCCCATCCGCTAAATCACCCCTCCACTTT.

This clonotype came up once. As DNA, the CDR3 is TGTGCCAGCAGCTTATATTTTCAGGTTTATGGCTACACCTTC. It translates to CASSLYFQVYGYTF. This chain joins TRBV7-9 and TRBJ1-2; D is uncertain. V gave up 2 bases and J gave up 5 bases, with 12 bases separating them. This CDR3 has 14 residues. CDR1 and CDR2 (germline): SEHNR, FQNEAQ (reference sequence).

The rearrangement uses TRBV7-8 and TRBJ2-2; no reliable D call. Germline lookup yields CDR1 SGHVS and CDR2 FQNEAQ. Trimming stripped 1 base from V and 6 bases from J, with 15 bases between. This CDR3 spans 16 amino acids. CDR3 region: CASSLEGRRRAGELFF. For the CDR3, the DNA is TGTGCCAGCAGCTTAGAGGGTAGACGACGGGCCGGGGAGCTGTTTTTT.

This clonotype was seen repeatedly, ten times or more. The genes are TRBV5-6 and TRBJ1-1, with D hard to call. The CDR3 spans 13 residues. Per the germline V gene, CDR1 is SGHDT and CDR2 is YYEEEE. V was shortened by 2 bases and J by 6 bases, with 11 bases between the two germline ends. The CDR3, as DNA: TGTGCCAGCAGCTTCGGTAACACAGCTGAAGCTTTCTTT. Its protein is CASSFGNTAEAFF.

This clonotype came up a few times. V gene TRBV27 combines with J gene TRBJ2-7; tentatively, D is TRBD1 or TRBD2 (5 bases each). Per the germline V gene, CDR1 is MNHEY and CDR2 is SMNVEV (reference sequence). The germline V and J ends were trimmed by 0 bases and 1 base, with 13 bases remaining between them. The CDR3 is 16 amino acids. Here the CDR3 DNA reads TGTGCCAGCAGTTTATCTCGGGGCCTCCCTTCCTACGAGCAGTACTTC. Residues: CASSLSRGLPSYEQYF.